The TCR beta chain under discussion was sequenced for a study of cytomegalovirus exposure and HLA in healthy donors. The overall study: Within the Caucasian-associated ancestry cluster were 81% of the roughly 400 genotyped donors.

In germline, CDR1 is MNHEY, CDR2 SMNVEV (reference sequence). The junction had 3 bases not matched to a gene; V was cut back by 6 bases and J by 4 bases. The CDR3 contains 13 residues. Study-level results: A later analysis showed HLA-associated TCR beta chains outstripping equally common others in clonal expansion. Among TCR beta chains, those listed as cytomegalovirus-associated numbered some 160.

PCR primers comprised 60 Vbeta and 13 Jbeta primers. Authors' analysis steps: Among the unique TCR beta chains that a later analysis counted, about 81 million in all, about 11 million were shared. Using immunoSEQ multiplex PCR, the repertoire was profiled, and TCRdb retains in-frame clones only, with some absent. That table supplies the V and J calls and clone size; D and trimming were determined from the DNA. Of some 150,000 clones listed, under 85% are singletons. This clone was observed a few times. Its antigen is undetermined. Sequencing used PBMCs. The chain uses TRBV27 and TRBJ2-3; 8 positions agree with TRBD2. The source is a woman aged 40 to 55 in good health and CMV-seropositive. Here the CDR3 reads CASRVAGSDTQYF. DNA of the CDR3: TGTGCCAGCAGAGTAGCGGGGTCAGATACGCAGTATTTT.